This entry lists 17 T cell receptor beta chains sequenced from one sample in a study of blood T cell repertoires in COVID-19. Generated by immunoSEQ multiplex PCR, the TCRdb table keeps only in-frame clones and is missing some. The profile shows around 120,000 clones, 90% of them singletons. The specimen sequenced was peripheral blood. All receptors come from a woman aged 55-69 years with COVID-19, enrolled during active disease.

The chain combines TRBV7-2 with TRBJ2-7, with 9 nucleotides matching TRBD2. With 5 bases clipped from V and 1 base from J, the junction kept 6 bases outside the gene matches. The CDR3 consists of 15 residues. The germline CDR1 and CDR2 sequences are SGHTA and FQGNSA. This chain's CDR3 is CASSPDSGGSYEQYF. The CDR3 bases are TGTGCCAGCAGCCCCGATAGCGGGGGATCCTACGAGCAGTACTTC.

This clone was counted a single time. The chain uses TRBV7-8 and TRBJ2-5; 10 bases line up with TRBD1. The CDR3 consists of 16 residues. V was clipped by 5 bases and J by 3 bases; unmatched bases: 9. Germline-derived CDR1 and CDR2 are SGHVS and FQNEAQ. The CDR3 bases are TGTGCCAGCAGCATCCCGGGACAGGGGTTGGAAGAGACCCAGTACTTC. Translating it yields CASSIPGQGLEETQYF.

In this sample, this clone turned up once. This sequence joins TRBV7-9 and TRBJ2-2; D is unresolved. Germline V gives CDR1 SEHNR, CDR2 FQNEAQ (reference sequence). The CDR3 sequence is 14 residues long. V lost 5 bases, J lost 4 bases, and 11 bases lay in between. For the CDR3, the DNA is TGTGCCAGCAGCCTTCTTGTGAGCACCGGGGAGCTGTTTTTT. It is translated as CASSLLVSTGELFF.

This clone was detected a few times. The genes are TRBV6-2 or TRBV6-3 and TRBJ1-4; D unclear. The ends were cut back, 2 bases at V and 6 bases at J, with 16 bases in the middle. CDR1 and CDR2 from the germline V gene are MNHEY and SVGEGT. The CDR3 extends over 16 amino acids. DNA of the CDR3: TGTGCCAGCAGTTACCTCGCACCTCGAGGGTATGAAAAACTGTTTTTT. It encodes CASSYLAPRGYEKLFF.

This clone has a single count. The V and J genes are TRBV3-1 (or the pseudogene TRBV3-2) and TRBJ1-2; 8 nucleotides match TRBD1. Germline V lookup: CDR1 LGHDT, CDR2 YNNKEL (reference sequence). J lost 7 bases, V lost 1 base, and 14 bases had no gene match. This CDR3 contains 17 residues. The CDR3 region is CASSQGPGGVEEAGYTF. The CDR3, as DNA: TGTGCCAGCAGCCAAGGTCCAGGGGGCGTAGAAGAAGCTGGCTACACCTTC.

The chain recombines TRBV19 with TRBJ1-2; 9 bases line up with TRBD1. V shed 6 bases and J 6 bases; nucleotides not matched to a gene: 11. CDR1 and CDR2 from the germline V gene are LNHDA and SQIVND (reference sequence). The CDR3 consists of 15 residues. The CDR3 reads CASRKQGARSDGYTF. The DNA of the CDR3 is TGTGCCAGTAGAAAACAGGGGGCGCGGTCCGATGGCTACACCTTC. Supplemented by reference TRBV19 and TRBJ1-2, the full variable domain reads DGGITQSPKYLFRKEGQNVTLSCEQNLNHDAMYWYRQDPGQGLRLIYYSQIVNDFQKGDIAEGYSVSREKKESFPLTVTSAQKNPTAFYLCASRKQGARSDGYTFGSGTRLTVV.

This clone showed up just a few times. This chain joins TRBV7-2 and TRBJ2-3; TRBD1 is a possible D gene (6 bases). Germline loops: CDR1 SGHTA, CDR2 FQGNSA. This CDR3 is 15 amino acids long. Between the trimmed V and J ends, which lost 4 bases and 3 bases, there was a span of 14 bases. The CDR3: CASSSVGGSTDTQYF. The DNA for the CDR3 is TGTGCCAGCAGCTCGGTTGGGGGCAGTACAGATACGCAGTATTTT.

The chain carries TRBV25-1 and TRBJ2-7; possibly TRBD2 for D (5 bases). The CDR3 contains 14 residues. The V gene lost 4 bases and the J gene lost 3 bases, with 13 bases spanning the gap. Germline loops: CDR1 MGHDK, CDR2 SYGVNS. Written as DNA, the CDR3 is TGTGCCAGCAGTGCCGGGGTGAGAATCTACGAGCAGTACTTC. Encoded protein: CASSAGVRIYEQYF.

V usage is TRBV24-1 and J usage is TRBJ2-1, with 11 bases matching TRBD2. V shed 5 bases, J shed 0 bases, and the junction held 2 bases outside the gene matches. This CDR3 comprises 16 residues. Germline CDR1 reads KGHDR; CDR2 reads SFDVKD. The chain's CDR3 is CATSGTSGGSYNEQFF. The DNA of the CDR3 is TGTGCCACCAGTGGTACTAGCGGGGGCTCCTACAATGAGCAGTTCTTC.

The chain is built from TRBV11-1 and TRBJ1-2, with D uncertain. Germline-derived CDR1 and CDR2 are SGHAT and FQDESV (reference sequence). The germline V and J ends were trimmed by 5 bases and 4 bases, with 14 bases remaining between them. The CDR3 length is 14 residues. Here the CDR3 reads CASSPGLRLYGYTF. Here the CDR3 DNA reads TGTGCCAGCAGCCCAGGACTAAGGCTCTATGGCTACACCTTC.

The rearrangement uses TRBV7-9 and TRBJ1-2; 10 bases are shared with TRBD1. After removal of 5 bases from V and 1 base from J, the junction contained 4 bases not matched to a gene. Germline CDR1 is SEHNR and CDR2 is FQNEAQ (reference sequence). The CDR3 is 15 amino acids. The CDR3 sequence is CASSLGQGGNYGYTF. In DNA form, the CDR3 reads TGTGCCAGCAGCCTTGGACAGGGGGGTAACTATGGCTACACCTTC.

The chain uses TRBV23-1 and TRBJ2-7; D may be TRBD2 (5 bases). TRBV23-1 carries the ORF label, with uncertain function. Between the trimmed V and J ends, which lost 2 bases and 3 bases, there was a span of 5 bases. The CDR3 consists of 12 residues. CDR3 DNA sequence: TGCGCCAGCAGTCAACGGGGCTACGAGCAGTACTTC. Protein: CASSQRGYEQYF.

Comment on this clone: The same CDR3 can be traced to other DNA sequences in this sample. J is TRBJ2-3 and V is TRBV7-2, with 7 bases aligning to TRBD2. This CDR3 contains 14 residues. Germline V gene lookup returns CDR1 SGHTA and CDR2 FQGNSA. J was trimmed by 6 bases and V by 1 base; bases with no gene match: 4. The CDR3 sequence: CASSLGGGRDTQYF. DNA for the CDR3: TGTGCCAGCAGCTTAGGCGGGGGACGCGATACGCAGTATTTT. Drawing the rest from reference TRBV7-2 and TRBJ2-3, the complete variable domain is GAGVSQSPSNKVTEKGKDVELRCDPISGHTALYWYRQSLGQGLEFLIYFQGNSAPDKSGLPSDRFSAERTGGSVSTLTIQRTQQEDSAVYLCASSLGGGRDTQYFGPGTRLTVL.

V and J are TRBV27 and TRBJ1-6; D remains unclear. Germline V gene sequence: CDR1 MNHEY, CDR2 SMNVEV (reference sequence). The CDR3 sequence is 14 residues long. Deletions cut 3 bases from V and 7 bases from J, with 10 bases between. CDR3 residues: CASSFRRENSPLHF. The CDR3 DNA reads TGTGCCAGCAGTTTCAGGCGGGAGAATTCACCCCTCCACTTT.

V is TRBV11-2 and J is TRBJ2-1; 9 positions agree with TRBD2. Germline V CDR1 and CDR2: SGHAT, FQNNGV. Trimming removed 5 bases from V and 7 bases from J; junction bases left unmatched: 9. CDR3 size: 15 residues. This CDR3 reads CASSPLRGGRNEQFF. Written as DNA, the CDR3 is TGTGCCAGCAGCCCCTTGCGGGGGGGCCGGAATGAGCAGTTCTTC.

The V and J genes are TRBV3-1 (or the pseudogene TRBV3-2) and TRBJ1-2, with D perhaps TRBD1 (6 bases). Trimming cost V 4 bases and J 5 bases, with 14 bases left between them. CDR1 is LGHDT, CDR2 YNNKEL, per germline (reference sequence). The CDR3 extends over 14 amino acids. The CDR3 DNA follows: TGTGCCAGCAGCCCAGCTCGGGGACAATATGGCTACACCTTC. This gives the protein CASSPARGQYGYTF.

The chain couples TRBV27 to TRBJ1-4, with D unresolved. The germline V gene has CDR1 MNHEY and CDR2 SMNVEV (reference sequence). The CDR3 is made up of 16 amino acids. Between the trimmed V and J ends, which lost 1 base and 4 bases, there was a span of 13 bases. The CDR3 is CASSLWLGDGNEKLFF. DNA of the CDR3: TGTGCCAGCAGTTTATGGTTGGGAGACGGTAATGAAAAACTGTTTTTT.